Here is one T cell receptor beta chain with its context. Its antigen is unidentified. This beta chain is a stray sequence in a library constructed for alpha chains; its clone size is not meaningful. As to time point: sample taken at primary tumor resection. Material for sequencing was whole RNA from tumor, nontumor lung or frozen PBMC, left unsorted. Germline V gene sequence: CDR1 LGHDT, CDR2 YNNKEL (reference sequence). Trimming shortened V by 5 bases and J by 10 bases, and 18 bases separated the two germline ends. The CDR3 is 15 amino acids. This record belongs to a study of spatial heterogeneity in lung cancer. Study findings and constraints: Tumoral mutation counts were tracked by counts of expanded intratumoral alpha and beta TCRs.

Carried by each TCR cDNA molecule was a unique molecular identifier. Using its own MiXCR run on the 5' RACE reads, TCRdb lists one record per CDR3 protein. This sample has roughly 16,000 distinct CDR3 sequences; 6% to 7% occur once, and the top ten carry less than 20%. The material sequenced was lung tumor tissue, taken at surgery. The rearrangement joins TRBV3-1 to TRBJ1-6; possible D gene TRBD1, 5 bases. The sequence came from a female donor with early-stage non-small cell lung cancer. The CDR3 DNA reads TGTGCCAGCAGCGAAGGGTGGAGGGGAGACTCACCCCTCCACTTT. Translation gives CASSEGWRGDSPLHF.